This T cell receptor (beta chain) was profiled in a study of T cell changes during pregnancy in multiple sclerosis (dated by TCRdb to between 2017 and 2020). As for the study more broadly: The study examined how the T cell repertoire changed over the course of pregnancy in women with multiple sclerosis.

In the case of this clone: Its target antigen remains unknown. No base qualities exist here, and no much larger clone lies one base off it.

Measured from the cysteine to the phenylalanine, the CDR3 is 14 residues long. Here the CDR3 DNA is all that survives: 42 bases in frame from base 1. V lost 3 bases and J lost 7 bases; the stretch between them is 18 bases long. Based on the germline V gene (reference sequence), the CDR1 and CDR2 sequences are GTSNPN and SVGIG. The library relied on the immunoSEQ multiplex PCR assay. Held by TCRdb, this immuneACCESS table contains in-frame sequences only and omits some clones. Under half of the omission traces to an unresolved V gene where checked; the cause of the rest is unknown. The sample table lists about 92,000 clones, roughly 90% of them with a count of one. The ten largest make up 1.5% of the sample.

Source: peripheral blood, taken in the first trimester of pregnancy. This receptor was taken from a female donor with multiple sclerosis, enrolled in a pregnancy study. The chain joins TRBV30 to TRBJ1-2; possibly the D gene is TRBD1, per 6 matching bases. The DNA sequence follows: TGTGCCTGGAGCCTCCTCGCAGGGGCTTCTGGCTACACCTTC. The translation is CAWSLLAGASGYTF.